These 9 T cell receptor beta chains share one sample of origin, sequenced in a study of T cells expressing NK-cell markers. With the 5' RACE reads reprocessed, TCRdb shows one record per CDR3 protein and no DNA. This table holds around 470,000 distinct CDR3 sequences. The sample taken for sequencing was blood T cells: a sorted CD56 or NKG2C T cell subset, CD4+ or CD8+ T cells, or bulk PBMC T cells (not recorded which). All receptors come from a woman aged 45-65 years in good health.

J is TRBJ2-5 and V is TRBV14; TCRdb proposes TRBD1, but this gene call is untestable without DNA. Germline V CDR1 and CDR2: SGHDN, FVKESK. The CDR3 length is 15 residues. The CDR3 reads CASSQRTGGKETQYF. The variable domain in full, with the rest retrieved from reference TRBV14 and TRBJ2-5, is EAGVTQFPSHSVIEKGQTVTLRCDPISGHDNLYWYRRVMGKEIKFLLHFVKESKQDESGMPNNRFLAERTGGTYSTLKVQPAELEDSGVYFCASSQRTGGKETQYFGPGTRLLVL.

The CDR3 sequence: CASSYSLAGVYEQYF. The rearrangement joins TRBV7-2 to TRBJ2-7; TCRdb lists TRBD2, though no DNA is available to test this call. Germline V CDR1 and CDR2: SGHTA, FQGNSA. The CDR3 runs 15 residues.

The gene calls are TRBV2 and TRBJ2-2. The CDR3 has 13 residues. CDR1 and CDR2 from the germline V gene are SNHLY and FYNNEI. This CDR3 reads CASSATVTGELFF.

The CDR3 loop is CSALPFAGNPEAFF. The J gene is TRBJ1-1, the V gene TRBV20-1. CDR1 DFQATT and CDR2 SNEGSKA come from the germline V gene (reference sequence). The CDR3 consists of 14 residues.

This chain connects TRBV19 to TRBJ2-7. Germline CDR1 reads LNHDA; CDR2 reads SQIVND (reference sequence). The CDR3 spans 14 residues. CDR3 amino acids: CASSAGRPFYEQYF.

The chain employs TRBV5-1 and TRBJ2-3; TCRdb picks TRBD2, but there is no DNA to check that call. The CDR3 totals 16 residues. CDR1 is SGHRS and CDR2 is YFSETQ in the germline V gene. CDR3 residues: CASSERLAGGADTQYF.

CDR3 loop: CAIRDTGGVNTEAFF. V is TRBV10-3 and J is TRBJ1-1; without DNA, the TCRdb call of TRBD1 cannot be checked. This CDR3 region has 15 residues. Germline CDR1 ENHRY, CDR2 SYGVKD.

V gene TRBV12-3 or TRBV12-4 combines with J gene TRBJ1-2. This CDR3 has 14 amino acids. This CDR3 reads CASSFLSANYGYTF.

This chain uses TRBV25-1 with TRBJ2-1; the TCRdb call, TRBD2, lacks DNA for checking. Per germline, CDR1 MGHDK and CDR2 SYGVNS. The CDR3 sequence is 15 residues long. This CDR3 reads CASSETSGSGDEQFF.